The 16 T cell receptor beta chains below were found in one sample sequenced in a study of blood T cell repertoires in COVID-19. This table comes from immunoSEQ multiplex PCR, and its TCRdb copy is limited to in-frame clones, with some not included. The sample consists of approximately 270,000 clones, 89% of them appearing once. The sequenced sample consisted of peripheral blood. The receptor set was obtained from a man in his forties or fifties with acute or convalescent COVID-19.

The chain recombines TRBV7-9 with TRBJ2-2; 7 bases align to TRBD1. V lost 5 bases to trimming and J lost 7 bases; unmatched junction nucleotides: 10. This CDR3 is built from 15 residues. CDR1 is SEHNR, CDR2 FQNEAQ, per germline (reference sequence). The DNA of the CDR3 is TGTGCCAGCAGCCTCCCACAGGGGCTCAGCGGGGAGCTGTTTTTT. It is translated as CASSLPQGLSGELFF.

V usage is TRBV29-1 and J usage is TRBJ2-1; TRBD2 might be the D (7 bases). The germline V gene has CDR1 SQVTM and CDR2 ANQGSEA. CDR3 length: 12 residues. The V end lost 8 bases, the J end lost 5 bases, and 13 bases lay between the germline ends. The CDR3 loop reads CSSQGRDNEQFF. CDR3 nucleotide sequence: TGCAGCTCTCAGGGGAGGGACAATGAGCAGTTCTTC.

V is TRBV15 and J is TRBJ1-2; D may be TRBD1 (6 bases). The V end was cut by 4 bases, the J end by 5 bases, with 8 bases between. The CDR3 runs to 12 residues. CDR1 is LNHNV, CDR2 YYDKDF, per germline (reference sequence). CDR3 sequence (DNA): TGTGCCACCAGCAACAGGGAATATGGCTACACCTTC. It is translated as CATSNREYGYTF.

The chain combines TRBV19 with TRBJ1-5; 10 bases line up with TRBD1. V was clipped by 5 bases and J by 6 bases; unmatched bases: 10. Germline CDR1 is LNHDA and CDR2 is SQIVND (reference sequence). CDR3 length: 16 amino acids. Here the CDR3 DNA reads TGTGCCAGTAGTGCCCGACAGGGGGCGACTAGTCAGCCCCAGCATTTT. Its protein product is CASSARQGATSQPQHF.

This clone has a count of ten or more. The chain links TRBV19 to TRBJ2-7; 8 bases line up with TRBD1. Germline V lookup: CDR1 LNHDA, CDR2 SQIVND (reference sequence). Trimming removed 5 bases from V and 5 bases from J; junction bases left unmatched: 14. The CDR3 length is 16 residues. Here the CDR3 DNA reads TGTGCCAGTAGTCTCAACTTAGACAGGGGCATCAACGAGCAGTACTTC. This gives the protein CASSLNLDRGINEQYF.

The chain joins TRBV12-3 or TRBV12-4 to TRBJ1-2, with 7 nucleotides matching TRBD1. Unmatched junction bases numbered 1, after V lost 3 bases and J lost 6 bases. There are 12 residues in the CDR3. This chain's CDR3 is CASSFQGDGYTF. In DNA, the CDR3 is TGTGCCAGCAGTTTCCAGGGGGATGGCTACACCTTC.

The rearrangement joins TRBV15 to TRBJ2-5; tentative D call: TRBD2 (6 bases). V lost 0 bases, J lost 4 bases, and 9 bases lay in between. The germline V gene encodes CDR1 LNHNV and CDR2 YYDKDF (reference sequence). The CDR3 totals 14 residues. Here the CDR3 DNA reads TGTGCCACCAGCAGAGATGCGGGACTAGAGACCCAGTACTTC. Protein product: CATSRDAGLETQYF.

The rearrangement joins TRBV5-4 to TRBJ2-1; TRBD2 agrees at 13 bases. CDR3 size: 16 residues. V lost 3 bases to trimming and J lost 5 bases; unmatched junction nucleotides: 5. Per the germline V gene, CDR1 is SGHNT and CDR2 is YYREEE (reference sequence). The CDR3 here is CASSSGLAGQNNEQFF. CDR3 sequence (DNA): TGTGCCAGCAGCTCGGGACTAGCGGGACAAAACAATGAGCAGTTCTTC.

CDR3 region: CASSLQGTYEQYF. As DNA, the CDR3 is TGTGCCAGCAGTTTACAGGGTACGTACGAGCAGTACTTC. This chain connects TRBV27 to TRBJ2-7; a possible D gene is TRBD1 (5 bases). Germline CDR1 MNHEY, CDR2 SMNVEV (reference sequence). The CDR3 loop spans 13 amino acids. V lost 2 bases to trimming and J lost 4 bases, with 9 bases between them.

This sequence joins TRBV9 and TRBJ2-6; D gene unclear. The CDR3 contains 16 residues. Trimming pared 1 base from V and 3 bases from J, leaving 11 bases between. From germline, CDR1 is SGDLS and CDR2 YYNGEE. CDR3 in amino acids: CASSVYRLNGANVLTF. The CDR3 DNA reads TGTGCCAGCAGCGTATACCGACTGAATGGGGCCAACGTCCTGACTTTC.

The chain joins TRBV30 to TRBJ1-2, with D possibly TRBD1 on 5 matching bases. The germline CDR1 and CDR2 sequences are GTSNPN and SVGIG (reference sequence). The CDR3 consists of 10 residues. The CDR3 nucleotides are TGTGCTGGGGGGGATTATGGCTACACCTTC. Protein product: CAGGDYGYTF.

V and J are TRBV5-1 and TRBJ2-7; 14 bases are a match to TRBD2. V was pared by 0 bases and J by 2 bases, with 7 bases of the junction left unmatched. Germline CDR1 is SGHRS and CDR2 is YFSETQ. The CDR3 length is 18 residues. The CDR3 loop is CASSLGGLAGGLAYEQYF. In DNA form, the CDR3 reads TGCGCCAGCAGCTTGGGAGGACTAGCGGGGGGTTTAGCCTACGAGCAGTACTTC. Using reference TRBV5-1 and TRBJ2-7 for the parts outside the CDR3, the full variable domain is KAGVTQTPRYLIKTRGQQVTLSCSPISGHRSVSWYQQTPGQGLQFLFEYFSETQRNKGNFPGRFSGRQFSNSRSEMNVSTLELGDSALYLCASSLGGLAGGLAYEQYFGPGTRLTVT.

This chain links TRBV7-9 with TRBJ2-7; TRBD1 aligns across 9 bases. The CDR3 length is 15 residues. Trimming cost V 8 bases and J 3 bases; bases outside gene matches: 11. CDR1 is SEHNR and CDR2 is FQNEAQ in the germline V gene (reference sequence). Here the CDR3 reads CASSNRDREFYEQYF. CDR3 sequence (DNA): TGTGCCAGCTCAAACCGGGACAGGGAGTTCTACGAGCAGTACTTC.

The rearrangement links TRBV3-1 (or the pseudogene TRBV3-2) to TRBJ2-2; 7 positions agree with TRBD1. Germline V gene lookup returns CDR1 LGHDT and CDR2 YNNKEL (reference sequence). After removal of 4 bases from V and 0 bases from J, the junction contained 5 bases not matched to a gene. The length of the CDR3 is 16 residues. In DNA, the CDR3 is TGTGCCAGCAGCCCCCCGGACAGGCCGAACACCGGGGAGCTGTTTTTT. Encoded protein: CASSPPDRPNTGELFF.

This clone was counted between two and nine times. J is TRBJ2-2 and V is TRBV7-8; 7 bases are shared with TRBD1. Germline V lookup: CDR1 SGHVS, CDR2 FQNEAQ. This CDR3 has 15 amino acids. V dropped 3 bases and J dropped 0; count of bases not matched to a gene: 1. Written as DNA, the CDR3 is TGTGCCAGCAGCTTCGGGACAGCGAACACCGGGGAGCTGTTTTTT. Residues: CASSFGTANTGELFF.

The V gene is TRBV19, the J gene TRBJ2-5, with 11 nucleotides matching TRBD1. The CDR3 runs 16 residues. Germline-derived CDR1 and CDR2 are LNHDA and SQIVND (reference sequence). V gave up 4 bases and J gave up 1 base; unmatched junction bases: 5. The CDR3 here is CASSTPGTGGQETQYF. DNA for the CDR3: TGTGCCAGTAGTACCCCCGGGACAGGGGGCCAAGAGACCCAGTACTTC.